One sample yielded the 12 T cell receptor beta chains listed below, sequenced in a study of T cell responses to AZD1222 COVID-19 vaccine. Sequencing was performed with immunoSEQ multiplex PCR; in TCRdb, only in-frame clones are kept and a portion is missing. The table has 100,000 to 150,000 clones, 90% seen once. Material: peripheral blood, obtained on day 0 of MenACWY control vaccination. Receptors were obtained from an adult in good health.

This clone was seen a single time. The rearrangement links TRBV3-1 (or the pseudogene TRBV3-2) to TRBJ1-6, with D perhaps matching TRBD1 (5 bases). Germline CDR1 and CDR2: LGHDT and YNNKEL (reference sequence). V dropped 1 base and J dropped 3 bases, with 10 bases sitting between them. There are 16 residues in the CDR3. The CDR3, as DNA: TGTGCCAGCAGCCAAGCGAAGGGGAACTATAATTCACCCCTCCACTTT. Translated, it gives CASSQAKGNYNSPLHF.

This chain joins TRBV7-2 and TRBJ1-5; 7 nucleotides line up with TRBD1. The CDR3 has 13 residues. Germline lookup yields CDR1 SGHTA and CDR2 FQGNSA. V trimming: 6 bases; J trimming: 7 bases; junction bases outside the gene matches: 6. DNA for the CDR3: TGTGCCAGCAGTTACAGGGGAGAGCAGCCCCAGCATTTT. Amino acids: CASSYRGEQPQHF.

CDR3 in DNA: TGTGCCAGCAGCCCAAAACGAGCGGATGGCTACACCTTC. Amino acids: CASSPKRADGYTF. The chain joins TRBV21-1 to TRBJ1-2. TRBV21-1 is described as a pseudogene. CDR3 length: 13 amino acids.

The chain is built from TRBV6-1 and TRBJ1-1; D is undetermined. This CDR3 spans 16 amino acids. V lost 0 bases to trimming and J lost 1 base, with 12 bases between them. The V gene's germline CDR1 is MNHNS and CDR2 SASEGT. The chain's CDR3 is CASSEAYFRKNTEAFF. Written as DNA, the CDR3 is TGTGCCAGCAGTGAAGCGTATTTCCGGAAGAACACTGAAGCTTTCTTT.

V is TRBV7-8 and J is TRBJ2-3; perhaps D is TRBD1 or TRBD2 (9 bases each). Deletions cut 3 bases from V and 4 bases from J, with 23 bases between. The CDR3 consists of 18 residues. The germline V gene has CDR1 SGHVS and CDR2 FQNEAQ. The CDR3 sequence: CASSLPGTGPSGADTQYF. DNA for the CDR3: TGTGCCAGCAGCTTGCCCGGGACAGGGCCTAGCGGGGCAGATACGCAGTATTTT.

This clone appeared once. The J gene is TRBJ1-1, the V gene TRBV5-5; D might be TRBD1 (5 bases). V was cut by 2 bases and J by 0 bases, with 8 bases left in between. The CDR3 contains 14 residues. In germline, CDR1 is SGHKS, CDR2 YYEKEE (reference sequence). The DNA of the CDR3 is TGTGCCAGCAGCTTACTGACAGTGAACACTGAAGCTTTCTTT. Protein product: CASSLLTVNTEAFF.

The V call is TRBV28, the J call TRBJ2-7; no reliable D call. Between the trimmed V and J ends, which lost 3 bases and 4 bases, there was a span of 7 bases. Germline CDR1 reads MDHEN; CDR2 reads SYDVKM. The CDR3 runs 12 residues. The CDR3 DNA follows: TGTGCCAGCAGTTTGGCTGGGTACGAGCAGTACGTC. Translated, it gives CASSLAGYEQYV.

The rearrangement uses TRBV6-2 or TRBV6-3 and TRBJ2-7; D remains ambiguous. The V end was cut by 4 bases, the J end by 2 bases, with 9 bases between. CDR1 and CDR2 (germline): MNHEY, SVGEGT. The CDR3 has 13 amino acids. CDR3 region: CASSSPNPYEQYF. CDR3 DNA: TGTGCCAGCAGTTCCCCGAATCCCTACGAGCAGTACTTC.

The chain carries TRBV27 and TRBJ1-5, with D maybe TRBD1 (5 bases). Trimming cost V 3 bases and J 2 bases, with 8 bases left between them. The CDR3 runs 14 residues. Germline V lookup: CDR1 MNHEY, CDR2 SMNVEV (reference sequence). CDR3 residues: CASSFLGGNQPQHF. In DNA, the CDR3 is TGTGCCAGCAGTTTCCTGGGGGGCAATCAGCCCCAGCATTTT.

This clone showed up just once. The chain has TRBV9 and TRBJ2-2, with a possible D match to TRBD1 (5 bases). Per germline, CDR1 SGDLS and CDR2 YYNGEE. V lost 4 bases and J 6 bases, leaving 16 bases between the germline ends. The CDR3 loop spans 15 amino acids. CDR3 in DNA: TGTGCCAGCAGCCCTCAGGGTCTCCCGTCCGGGGAGCTGTTTTTT. Translation gives CASSPQGLPSGELFF.

The V gene is TRBV12-3 or TRBV12-4, the J gene TRBJ2-5; D gene unclear. This CDR3 spans 11 amino acids. V lost 2 bases, J lost 3 bases, and 1 base lay in between. In DNA form, the CDR3 reads TGTGCCAGCAGTTTAAAAGAGACCCAGTACTTC. Protein sequence: CASSLKETQYF.

CDR3 region: CAISEGAGRTGELFF. The DNA for the CDR3 is TGTGCCATCAGTGAGGGGGCGGGGAGAACCGGGGAGCTGTTTTTT. The chain carries TRBV10-3 and TRBJ2-2; a possible D gene is TRBD2 (6 bases). CDR3 length: 15 residues. V was clipped by 2 bases and J by 5 bases, with 12 bases between them. Germline V gene sequence: CDR1 ENHRY, CDR2 SYGVKD.